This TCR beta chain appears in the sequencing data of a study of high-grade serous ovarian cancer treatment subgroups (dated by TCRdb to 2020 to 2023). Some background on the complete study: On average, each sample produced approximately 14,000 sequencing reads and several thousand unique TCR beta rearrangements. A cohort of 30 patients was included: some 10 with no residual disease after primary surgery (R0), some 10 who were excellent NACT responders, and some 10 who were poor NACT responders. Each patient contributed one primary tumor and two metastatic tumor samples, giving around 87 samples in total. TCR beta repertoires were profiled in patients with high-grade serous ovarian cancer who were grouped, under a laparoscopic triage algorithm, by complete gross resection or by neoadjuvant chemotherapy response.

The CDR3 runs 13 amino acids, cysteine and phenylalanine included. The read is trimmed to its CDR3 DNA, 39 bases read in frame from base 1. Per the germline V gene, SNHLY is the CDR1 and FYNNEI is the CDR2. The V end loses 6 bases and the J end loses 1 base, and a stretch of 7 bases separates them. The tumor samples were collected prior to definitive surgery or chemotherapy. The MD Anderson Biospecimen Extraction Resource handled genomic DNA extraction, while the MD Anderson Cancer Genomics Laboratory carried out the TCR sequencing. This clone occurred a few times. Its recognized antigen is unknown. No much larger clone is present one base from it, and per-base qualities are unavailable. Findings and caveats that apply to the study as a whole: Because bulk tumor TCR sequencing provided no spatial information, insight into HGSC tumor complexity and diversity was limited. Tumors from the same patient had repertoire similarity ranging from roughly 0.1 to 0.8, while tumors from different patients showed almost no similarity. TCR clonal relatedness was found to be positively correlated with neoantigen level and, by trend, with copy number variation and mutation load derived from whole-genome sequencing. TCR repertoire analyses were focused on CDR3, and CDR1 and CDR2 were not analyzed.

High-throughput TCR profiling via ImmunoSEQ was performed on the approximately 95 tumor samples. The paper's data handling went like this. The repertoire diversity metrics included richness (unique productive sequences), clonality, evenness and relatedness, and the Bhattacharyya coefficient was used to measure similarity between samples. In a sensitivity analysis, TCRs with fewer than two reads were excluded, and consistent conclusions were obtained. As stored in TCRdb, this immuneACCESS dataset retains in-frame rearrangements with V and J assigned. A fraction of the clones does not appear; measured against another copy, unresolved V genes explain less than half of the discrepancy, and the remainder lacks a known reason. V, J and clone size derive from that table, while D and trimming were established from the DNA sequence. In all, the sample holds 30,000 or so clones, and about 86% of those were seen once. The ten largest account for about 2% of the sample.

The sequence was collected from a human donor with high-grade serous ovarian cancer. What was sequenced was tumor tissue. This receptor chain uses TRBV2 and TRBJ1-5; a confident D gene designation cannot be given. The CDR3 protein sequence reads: CASSHDSNQPQHF. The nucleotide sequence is TGTGCCAGCAGCCATGACAGCAATCAGCCCCAGCATTTT. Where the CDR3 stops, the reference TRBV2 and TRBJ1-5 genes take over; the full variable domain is EPEVTQTPSHQVTQMGQEVILRCVPISNHLYFYWYRQILGQKVEFLVSFYNNEISEKSEIFDDQFSVERPDGSNFTLKIRSTKLEDSAMYFCASSHDSNQPQHFGDGTRLSIL.